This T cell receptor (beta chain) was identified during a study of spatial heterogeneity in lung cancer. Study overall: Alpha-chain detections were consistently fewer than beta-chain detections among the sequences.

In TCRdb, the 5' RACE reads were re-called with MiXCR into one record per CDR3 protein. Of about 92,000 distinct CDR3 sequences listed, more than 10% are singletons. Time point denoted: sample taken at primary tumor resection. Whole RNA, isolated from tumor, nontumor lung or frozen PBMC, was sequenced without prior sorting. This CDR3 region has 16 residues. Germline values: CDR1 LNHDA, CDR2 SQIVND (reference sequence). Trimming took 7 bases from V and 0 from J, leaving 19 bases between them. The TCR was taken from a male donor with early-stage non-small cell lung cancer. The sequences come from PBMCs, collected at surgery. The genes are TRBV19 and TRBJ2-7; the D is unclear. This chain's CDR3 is CASTPRWRGSSYEQYF. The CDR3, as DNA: TGTGCCAGTACCCCCCGTTGGCGCGGCAGCTCCTACGAGCAGTACTTC.